This TCR beta chain was sequenced in a study of T cells in Graves' hyperthyroidism and ophthalmopathy. Study-wide background: Peripheral blood was collected at initial diagnosis, before any treatment. General study results and limits: Blood also held most thyroid clonotypes expanded beyond 0.001. Separating ophthalmopathy from stable hyperthyroidism was achieved by a 13 V-J model.

Uncontrolled infection, other autoimmune disease, pregnancy or lactation barred patients from enrollment. RNA transcripts were the template for amplifying TCR beta CDR3 regions. Carried out on the TCR CDR3, a first-round RT-PCR used the HTBI primer set. TCRdb passed the multiplex PCR reads through MiXCR, listing each CDR3 protein once. The sample shows about 600,000 distinct CDR3 sequences, more than 14% of them seen only once. Many counts were recorded for this clonotype. Antigen unknown. This receptor was taken from a woman in her fifties or sixties with Graves' ophthalmopathy. Sequenced input: blood.

DNA of the CDR3: TGTGCCAGCAGTGACCCTCCGGATAGCTCCTACAATGAGCAGTTCTTC. Amino acid sequence: CASSDPPDSSYNEQFF. This chain uses TRBV2 with TRBJ2-1; D gene uncertain. Trimming pared 3 bases from V and 0 bases from J, leaving 12 bases between. The CDR3 extends over 16 amino acids. Germline assignment: CDR1 SNHLY and CDR2 FYNNEI.